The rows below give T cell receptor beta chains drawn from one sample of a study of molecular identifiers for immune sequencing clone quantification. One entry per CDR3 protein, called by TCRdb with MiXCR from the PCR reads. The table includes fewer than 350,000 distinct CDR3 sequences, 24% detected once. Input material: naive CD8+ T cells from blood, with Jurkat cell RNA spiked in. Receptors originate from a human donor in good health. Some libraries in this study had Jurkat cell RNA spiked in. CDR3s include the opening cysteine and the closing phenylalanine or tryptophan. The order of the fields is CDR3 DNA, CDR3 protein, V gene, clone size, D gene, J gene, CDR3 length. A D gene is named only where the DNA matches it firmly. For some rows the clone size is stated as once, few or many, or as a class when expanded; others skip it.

CDR3nt: TGCAGTGCTAGATGGACAGGGGGCGGCTATGGCTACACCTTC; CDR3aa: CSARWTGGGYGYTF; v_gene: TRBV20-1; abundance: .; d_gene: TRBD1; j_gene: TRBJ1-2; len: 14
CDR3nt: TGTGCCACCAGCAGAGGGGGAAATCAGCCCCAGCATTTT; CDR3aa: CATSRGGNQPQHF; v_gene: TRBV15; abundance: few; d_gene: .; j_gene: TRBJ1-5; len: 13
CDR3nt: TGTGCCAGCAAAAAGCGCGGAACGGAGGAGCAGTACTTC; CDR3aa: CASKKRGTEEQYF; v_gene: TRBV11-3; abundance: .; d_gene: .; j_gene: TRBJ2-7; len: 13
CDR3nt: TGTGCCAGCAGCCTGGAGAGAGATACGCAGTATTTT; CDR3aa: CASSLERDTQYF; v_gene: TRBV5-6; abundance: many; d_gene: .; j_gene: TRBJ2-3; len: 12
CDR3nt: TGCAGTGCTCAGCCAGGGGAGTTAAGCAATCAGCCCCAGCATTTT; CDR3aa: CSAQPGELSNQPQHF; v_gene: TRBV20-1; abundance: many; d_gene: .; j_gene: TRBJ1-5; len: 15
CDR3nt: TGTGCCAGTAGTCAGGCGGCGGGAGAGGTTTTTGGGGCAGATACGCAGTATTTT; CDR3aa: CASSQAAGEVFGADTQYF; v_gene: TRBV19; abundance: few; d_gene: TRBD2; j_gene: TRBJ2-3; len: 18
CDR3nt: TGTGCCAGCAGCTTAAAAGCGGGAGGCACAGATACGCAGTATTTT; CDR3aa: CASSLKAGGTDTQYF; v_gene: TRBV7-3; abundance: few; d_gene: TRBD2; j_gene: TRBJ2-3; len: 15
CDR3nt: TGTGCCAGCAGCCAAGATTTCCCCGGGGAGCTGTTTTTT; CDR3aa: CASSQDFPGELFF; v_gene: TRBV14; abundance: many; d_gene: .; j_gene: TRBJ2-2; len: 13
CDR3nt: TGTGCCAGCACTCAGGGGGCCTACAATGAGCAGTTCTTC; CDR3aa: CASTQGAYNEQFF; v_gene: TRBV28; abundance: .; d_gene: TRBD1; j_gene: TRBJ2-1; len: 13
CDR3nt: TGTGCCAGCAGCTTCCACGGGGGACCCTACGAGCAGTCCTTC; CDR3aa: CASSFHGGPYEQSF; v_gene: TRBV7-9; abundance: .; d_gene: .; j_gene: TRBJ2-7; len: 14
CDR3nt: TGCAGTGCTAGCGACACCGGGACTACGAACACCGGGGAGCTGTTTTTT; CDR3aa: CSASDTGTTNTGELFF; v_gene: TRBV20-1; abundance: few; d_gene: TRBD2; j_gene: TRBJ2-2; len: 16
CDR3nt: TGCAGCGTTGTAGGGGAAGCGGGAGCAGGACGAGAGACCCAGTACTTC; CDR3aa: CSVVGEAGAGRETQYF; v_gene: TRBV29-1; abundance: many; d_gene: TRBD2; j_gene: TRBJ2-5; len: 16
CDR3nt: TGCAGCGTTGAAGGGACAGGCGGCTACACCTTC; CDR3aa: CSVEGTGGYTF; v_gene: TRBV29-1; abundance: few; d_gene: TRBD1; j_gene: TRBJ1-2; len: 11
CDR3nt: TGTGCCAGCAGCTACAGGAATGGGATTGAAGCTTTCTTT; CDR3aa: CASSYRNGIEAFF; v_gene: TRBV11-2; abundance: many; d_gene: .; j_gene: TRBJ1-1; len: 13
CDR3nt: TGTGCCAGCAGCTTGGGAGGCTACAGAGCTGAAGCTTTCTTT; CDR3aa: CASSLGGYRAEAFF; v_gene: TRBV5-5; abundance: .; d_gene: .; j_gene: TRBJ1-1; len: 14
CDR3nt: TGCGCCAGCAGTCTAAACCGGGACAATGAAGCTTTCTTT; CDR3aa: CASSLNRDNEAFF; v_gene: TRBV4-1; abundance: few; d_gene: .; j_gene: TRBJ1-1; len: 13
CDR3nt: TGTGCCAGTACCCCGGAGGACCAACCCTACGAGCAGTACTTC; CDR3aa: CASTPEDQPYEQYF; v_gene: TRBV19; abundance: many; d_gene: .; j_gene: TRBJ2-7; len: 14
CDR3nt: TGCGCCAGCAGTGAGTCGTCAGCAAAGTTTAACTATGGCTACACCTTC; CDR3aa: CASSESSAKFNYGYTF; v_gene: TRBV10-2; abundance: .; d_gene: .; j_gene: TRBJ1-2; len: 16
CDR3nt: TGTGCCAGCTCACCACCGGGGACTAGCTCCTACAATGAGCAGATCTTC; CDR3aa: CASSPPGTSSYNEQIF; v_gene: TRBV18; abundance: .; d_gene: TRBD2; j_gene: TRBJ2-1; len: 16
CDR3nt: TGCGCCAGCAGCCAAGAGTCACCTTTTGGGGGGGGCCTGAACACTGAAGCTTTCTTT; CDR3aa: CASSQESPFGGGLNTEAFF; v_gene: TRBV4-1; abundance: few; d_gene: .; j_gene: TRBJ1-1; len: 19
CDR3nt: TGCAGTGTCGCAGAAATCTTGCGGGAGTTCTTC; CDR3aa: CSVAEILREFF; v_gene: TRBV20-1; abundance: .; d_gene: .; j_gene: TRBJ2-1; len: 11
CDR3nt: TGTGCCAGCAGATTAGGGGTTAATCAGCCCCAGCATTTT; CDR3aa: CASRLGVNQPQHF; v_gene: TRBV12-3/TRBV12-4; abundance: .; d_gene: .; j_gene: TRBJ1-5; len: 13
CDR3nt: .; CDR3aa: CGVGVPADYGCTF; v_gene: TRBV29-1; abundance: .; d_gene: .; j_gene: TRBJ1-2; len: 13
CDR3nt: TGTGCCAGCAGCTTACCGAACCAAAAAGAGACCCAGTACTTC; CDR3aa: CASSLPNQKETQYF; v_gene: TRBV7-9; abundance: many; d_gene: .; j_gene: TRBJ2-5; len: 14
CDR3nt: TGCGCCAGCAGCCAACCGGTAGCGGCGAATACGCAGTATTTT; CDR3aa: CASSQPVAANTQYF; v_gene: TRBV4-1; abundance: .; d_gene: .; j_gene: TRBJ2-3; len: 14
CDR3nt: TGCGCCAGCAGCCAGAAGGACAGGGCCTACTACGAGCAGTTCTTC; CDR3aa: CASSQKDRAYYEQFF; v_gene: TRBV4-3; abundance: few; d_gene: TRBD1; j_gene: TRBJ2-1; len: 15
CDR3nt: TGTGCCAGCAGCTTGGGGACGGACAGGACGCTGGGACTAGGCTATGGCTACACCTTC; CDR3aa: CASSLGTDRTLGLGYGYTF; v_gene: TRBV5-4; abundance: few; d_gene: TRBD1; j_gene: TRBJ1-2; len: 19
CDR3nt: TGTGCCAGCGGCTTAGCCTCGGGTCCAGATACGCAGTATTTT; CDR3aa: CASGLASGPDTQYF; v_gene: TRBV7-9; abundance: .; d_gene: .; j_gene: TRBJ2-3; len: 14
CDR3nt: TGCAGTGCTAGAGATCGGGCCCATATAGCCAAAAACATTCAGTACTTC; CDR3aa: CSARDRAHIAKNIQYF; v_gene: TRBV20-1; abundance: .; d_gene: .; j_gene: TRBJ2-4; len: 16